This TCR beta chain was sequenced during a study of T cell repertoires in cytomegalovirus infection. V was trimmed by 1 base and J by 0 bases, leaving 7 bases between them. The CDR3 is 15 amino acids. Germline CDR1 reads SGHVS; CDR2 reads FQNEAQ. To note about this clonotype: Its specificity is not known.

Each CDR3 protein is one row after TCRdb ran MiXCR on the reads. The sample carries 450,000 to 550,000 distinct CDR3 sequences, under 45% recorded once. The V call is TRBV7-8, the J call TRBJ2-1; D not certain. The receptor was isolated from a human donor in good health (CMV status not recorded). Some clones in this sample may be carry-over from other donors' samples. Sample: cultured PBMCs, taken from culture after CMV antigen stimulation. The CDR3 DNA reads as TGTGCCAGCAGCTTAGTCCAGGACTCCTACAATGAGCAGTTCTTC. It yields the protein CASSLVQDSYNEQFF.